Below are 9 T cell receptor beta chains sequenced from a single sample in a study of T cell responses to AZD1222 COVID-19 vaccine. The protocol was immunoSEQ multiplex PCR, while the TCRdb copy is restricted to in-frame clones and leaves out a portion. The table lists about 99,000 clones, more than 85% of them singletons. Specimen: peripheral blood, collected 28 days after the second AZD1222 dose. The receptors come from an adult who received the AZD1222 COVID-19 vaccine.

The genes are TRBV27 and TRBJ2-1; 9 bases are shared with TRBD1. CDR1 MNHEY and CDR2 SMNVEV come from the germline V gene (reference sequence). Trimming took 5 bases from V and 7 from J; bases not matched to a gene: 6. This CDR3 spans 14 amino acids. CDR3 DNA: TGTGCCAGCAGTAAGGGACAGGGACGTAATGAGCAGTTCTTC. Its translation: CASSKGQGRNEQFF.

The genes are TRBV4-3 and TRBJ2-1, with 9 nucleotides matching TRBD1. Germline V gene sequence: CDR1 LGHNA, CDR2 YSLEER. V shed 5 bases and J 5 bases; nucleotides not matched to a gene: 4. The CDR3 length is 14 residues. CDR3 in DNA: TGCGCCAGCAGCGTCCGGGACAGGGACAATGAGCAGTTCTTC. Its protein product is CASSVRDRDNEQFF.

The chain recombines TRBV5-1 with TRBJ2-1; D might be TRBD1 (5 bases). CDR3 length: 14 residues. Trimming removed 5 bases from V and 0 bases from J, with 9 bases in between. Germline assignment: CDR1 SGHRS and CDR2 YFSETQ. CDR3 sequence reads: CASSIRGSYNEQFF. The CDR3 DNA follows: TGCGCCAGCAGTATAAGGGGCTCCTACAATGAGCAGTTCTTC.

V gene TRBV11-3 combines with J gene TRBJ2-1; possibly TRBD1 for D (5 bases). Trimming cost V 2 bases and J 0 bases, with 8 bases left between them. Germline loops: CDR1 SGHNT, CDR2 YENEEA. This CDR3 contains 15 residues. The DNA of the CDR3 is TGTGCCAGCAGCTTACAGGGTAACTCCTACAATGAGCAGTTCTTC. It encodes CASSLQGNSYNEQFF.

This chain joins TRBV9 and TRBJ2-6, with D perhaps TRBD2 (6 bases). The germline CDR1 and CDR2 sequences are SGDLS and YYNGEE. The length of the CDR3 is 15 residues. V was cut by 10 bases and J by 2 bases, with 16 bases left in between. The CDR3 loop is CAPRESSPGANVLTF. CDR3 nucleotide sequence: TGTGCCCCCCGGGAGTCCTCCCCTGGGGCCAACGTCCTGACTTTC.

The chain combines TRBV2 with TRBJ2-7, with TRBD2 matching over 13 bases. Losses at the gene ends were 7 bases for V and 4 bases for J; bases not matched to a gene: 4. The CDR3 totals 14 residues. Germline values: CDR1 SNHLY, CDR2 FYNNEI. CDR3 residues: CASIPLAGGYEQYF. The CDR3 DNA is TGTGCCAGCATTCCACTAGCGGGAGGGTACGAGCAGTACTTC.

The chain uses TRBV6-2 or TRBV6-3 and TRBJ2-6; 7 bases match TRBD1. In germline, CDR1 is MNHEY, CDR2 SVGEGT. The CDR3 length is 17 residues. V gave up 4 bases and J gave up 0 bases; unmatched junction bases: 6. CDR3 loop: CASSSKQGSSGANVLTF. CDR3 nucleotide sequence: TGTGCCAGCAGTTCGAAACAGGGGAGCTCTGGGGCCAACGTCCTGACTTTC.

The genes are TRBV29-1 and TRBJ2-3, with TRBD1 matching over 7 bases. Trimming removed 3 bases from V and 0 bases from J; junction bases left unmatched: 3. The CDR3 consists of 14 residues. Germline loops: CDR1 SQVTM, CDR2 ANQGSEA. The CDR3 sequence is CSVEGTASTDTQYF. The CDR3, as DNA: TGCAGCGTTGAGGGGACAGCTAGCACAGATACGCAGTATTTT.

This rearrangement joins TRBV28 to TRBJ1-1, with D possibly being TRBD1 (6 bases). Germline V gene sequence: CDR1 MDHEN, CDR2 SYDVKM. Deletions cut 6 bases from V and 0 bases from J, with 20 bases between. The length of the CDR3 is 17 residues. The CDR3, as DNA: TGTGCCAGCAGAGAACTCAGGGGCGCACTACTGAACACTGAAGCTTTCTTT. Residues: CASRELRGALLNTEAFF.